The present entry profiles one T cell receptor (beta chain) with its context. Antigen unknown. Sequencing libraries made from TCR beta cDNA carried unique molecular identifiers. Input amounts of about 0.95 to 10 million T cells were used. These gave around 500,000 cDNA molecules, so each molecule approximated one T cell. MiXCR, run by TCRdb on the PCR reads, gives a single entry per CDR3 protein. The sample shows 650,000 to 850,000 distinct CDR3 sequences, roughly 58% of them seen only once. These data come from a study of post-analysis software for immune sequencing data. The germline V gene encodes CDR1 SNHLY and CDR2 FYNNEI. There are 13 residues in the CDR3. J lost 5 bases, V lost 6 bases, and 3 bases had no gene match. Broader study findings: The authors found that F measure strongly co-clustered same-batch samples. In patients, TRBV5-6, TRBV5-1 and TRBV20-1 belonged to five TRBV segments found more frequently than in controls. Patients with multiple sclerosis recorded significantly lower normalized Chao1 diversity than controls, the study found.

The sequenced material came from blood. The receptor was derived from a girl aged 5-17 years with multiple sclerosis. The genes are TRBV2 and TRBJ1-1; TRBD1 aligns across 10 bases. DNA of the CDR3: TGTGCCAGCAGGTTGGGACAGGGGACTGAAGCTTTCTTT. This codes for CASRLGQGTEAFF.